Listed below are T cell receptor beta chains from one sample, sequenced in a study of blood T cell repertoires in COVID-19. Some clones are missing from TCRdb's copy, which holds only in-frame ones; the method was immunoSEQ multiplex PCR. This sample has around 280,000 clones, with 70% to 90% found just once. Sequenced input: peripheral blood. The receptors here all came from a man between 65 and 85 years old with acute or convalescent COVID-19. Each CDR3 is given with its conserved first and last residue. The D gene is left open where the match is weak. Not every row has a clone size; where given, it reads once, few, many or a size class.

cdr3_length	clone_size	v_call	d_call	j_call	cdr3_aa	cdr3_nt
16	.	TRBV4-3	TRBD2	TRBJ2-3	CASRSGSGGYTDTQYF	TGCGCCAGCAGGTCTGGTAGCGGGGGCTACACAGATACGCAGTATTTT
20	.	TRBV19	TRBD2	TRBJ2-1	CASSRWGTSGSRASYNEQFF	TGTGCCAGTAGTAGGTGGGGGACTAGCGGGAGTAGGGCCTCCTACAATGAGCAGTTCTTC
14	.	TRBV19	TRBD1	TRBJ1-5	CASRGTGLYQPQHF	TGTGCCAGTAGGGGGACAGGGTTATATCAGCCCCAGCATTTT
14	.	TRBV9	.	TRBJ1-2	CASSVTDRNYGYTF	TGTGCCAGCAGCGTCACCGACAGAAACTATGGCTACACCTTC
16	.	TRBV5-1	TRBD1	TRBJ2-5	CASSLNPGQGVGTQYF	TGCGCCAGCAGCTTGAACCCGGGACAGGGGGTAGGGACCCAGTACTTC
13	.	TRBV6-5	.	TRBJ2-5	CASSQRAGETQYF	TGTGCCAGCAGCCAGCGGGCTGGAGAGACCCAGTACTTC
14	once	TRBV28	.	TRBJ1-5	CASSFGEGHQPQHF	TGTGCCAGCAGTTTTGGGGAGGGTCATCAGCCCCAGCATTTT
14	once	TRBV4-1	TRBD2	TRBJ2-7	CASSRTSGDYEQYF	TGCGCCAGCAGCCGTACTAGCGGAGATTACGAGCAGTACTTC
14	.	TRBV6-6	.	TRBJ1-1	CASSYVGEDTEAFF	TGTGCCAGCAGTTACGTAGGAGAGGACACTGAAGCTTTCTTT
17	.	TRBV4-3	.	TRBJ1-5	CASSQEYPGRSNQPQHF	TGCGCCAGCAGCCAAGAGTATCCAGGTCGTAGCAATCAGCCCCAGCATTTT
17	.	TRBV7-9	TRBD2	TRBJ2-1	CASSPGEGLAGLNEQFF	TGTGCCAGCAGCCCAGGCGAGGGACTAGCGGGTCTGAATGAGCAGTTCTTC
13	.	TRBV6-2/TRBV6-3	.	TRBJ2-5	CASSFWRQETQYF	TGTGCCAGCAGTTTCTGGAGGCAAGAGACCCAGTACTTC
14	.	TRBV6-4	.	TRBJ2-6	CASSDFAGANVLTF	TGTGCCAGCAGTGACTTCGCTGGGGCCAACGTCCTGACTTTC
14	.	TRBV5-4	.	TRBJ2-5	CASSLVQGGKTQYF	TGTGCCAGCAGCTTGGTTCAGGGTGGGAAGACCCAGTACTTC
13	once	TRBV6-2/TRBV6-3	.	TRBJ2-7	CASSYSGPYEQYF	TGTGCCAGCAGTTATAGCGGACCCTACGAGCAGTACTTC
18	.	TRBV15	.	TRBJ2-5	CATSRGAGAGTIQETQYF	TGTGCCACCAGCAGAGGGGCGGGAGCAGGGACAATCCAAGAGACCCAGTACTTC
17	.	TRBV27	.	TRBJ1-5	CASSYISGRRRGQPQHF	TGTGCCAGCAGTTATATCTCGGGCCGAAGGAGGGGTCAGCCCCAGCATTTT
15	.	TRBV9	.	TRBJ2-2	CASSGRVVGTGELFF	TGTGCCAGCAGCGGACGGGTAGTTGGCACCGGGGAGCTGTTTTTT
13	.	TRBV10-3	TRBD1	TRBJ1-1	CATGTATNTEAFF	TGTGCCACAGGGACAGCCACTAACACTGAAGCTTTCTTT
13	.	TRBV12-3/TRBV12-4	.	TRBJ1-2	CASSLSGVYGYTF	TGTGCCAGCAGTTTATCAGGGGTCTATGGCTACACCTTC
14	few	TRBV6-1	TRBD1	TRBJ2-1	CASSEQGVNNEQFF	TGTGCCAGCAGTGAACAGGGGGTCAACAATGAGCAGTTCTTC
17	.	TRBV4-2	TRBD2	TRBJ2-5	CASSQGSTSGYQETQYF	TGTGCCAGCAGCCAAGGATCGACTAGCGGGTACCAAGAGACCCAGTACTTC
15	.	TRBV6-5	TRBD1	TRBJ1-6	CASSLATGVNSPLHF	TGTGCCAGCAGTTTAGCAACAGGGGTGAATTCACCCCTCCACTTT
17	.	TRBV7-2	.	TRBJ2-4	CASSLSRAYKAKNIQYF	TGTGCCAGCAGCCTATCCCGAGCGTACAAAGCCAAAAACATTCAGTACTTC
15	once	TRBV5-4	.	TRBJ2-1	CASSSQGGSYNEQFF	TGTGCCAGCAGCTCTCAGGGGGGCTCCTACAATGAGCAGTTCTTC
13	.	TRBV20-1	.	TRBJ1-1	CSASVQALTEAFF	TGCAGTGCTAGTGTACAGGCCTTAACTGAAGCTTTCTTT
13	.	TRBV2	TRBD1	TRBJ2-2	CASRDDRGGELFF	TGTGCCAGCAGGGACGACAGGGGCGGGGAGCTGTTTTTT
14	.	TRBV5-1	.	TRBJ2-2	CASSSSRGTGELFF	TGCGCCAGCAGCTCCTCTCGAGGCACCGGGGAGCTGTTTTTT
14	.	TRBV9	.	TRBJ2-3	CASSLGSGTDTQYF	TGTGCCAGCAGCCTCGGGAGCGGCACAGATACGCAGTATTTT
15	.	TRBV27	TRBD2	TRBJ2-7	CASSFRAGDNYEQYF	TGTGCCAGCAGTTTCCGAGCGGGGGATAACTACGAGCAGTACTTC
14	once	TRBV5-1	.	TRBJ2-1	CASSYGGSYNEQFF	TGCGCCAGCAGCTATGGCGGCTCCTACAATGAGCAGTTCTTC
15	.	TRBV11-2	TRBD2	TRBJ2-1	CASSRGGTSYNEQFF	TGTGCCAGCAGCCGGGGCGGGACTAGCTACAATGAGCAGTTCTTC
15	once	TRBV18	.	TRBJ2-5	CASSPMQGKVETQYF	TGTGCCAGCTCACCAATGCAGGGGAAGGTTGAGACCCAGTACTTC
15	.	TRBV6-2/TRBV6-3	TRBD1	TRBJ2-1	CASSTDRVLNNEQFF	TGTGCCAGCAGCACCGACAGGGTATTAAACAATGAGCAGTTCTTC
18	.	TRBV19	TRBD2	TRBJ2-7	CASSIWGQGLAGSYEQYF	TGTGCCAGTAGTATCTGGGGACAGGGACTAGCGGGAAGCTACGAGCAGTACTTC
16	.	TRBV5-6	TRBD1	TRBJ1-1	CASSQDRGEMNTEAFF	TGTGCCAGCAGCCAAGACAGGGGGGAGATGAACACTGAAGCTTTCTTT
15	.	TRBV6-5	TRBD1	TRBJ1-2	CASSSGTGYLYGYTF	TGTGCCAGCAGCTCCGGGACAGGGTATTTGTATGGCTACACCTTC
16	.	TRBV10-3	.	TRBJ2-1	CAISEAGQRSYNEQFF	TGTGCCATCAGTGAGGCGGGACAGCGCTCCTACAATGAGCAGTTCTTC
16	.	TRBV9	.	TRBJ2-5	CASSLEGGDYQETQYF	TGTGCCAGCAGCCTCGAAGGGGGGGACTACCAAGAGACCCAGTACTTC
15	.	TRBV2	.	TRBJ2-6	CASSEVGAGANVLTF	TGTGCCAGCAGTGAAGTCGGAGCCGGGGCCAACGTCCTGACTTTC
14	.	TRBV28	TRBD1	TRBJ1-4	CASSFGQGWEKLFF	TGTGCCAGCAGTTTCGGACAGGGATGGGAAAAACTGTTTTTT
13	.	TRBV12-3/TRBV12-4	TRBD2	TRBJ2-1	CASSPNPRGGKFF	TGTGCCAGCAGTCCCAATCCGCGGGGGGGCAAGTTCTTC
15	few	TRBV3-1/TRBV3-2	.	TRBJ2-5	CASSQNVGVKETQYF	TGTGCCAGCAGCCAAAACGTCGGGGTTAAAGAGACCCAGTACTTC
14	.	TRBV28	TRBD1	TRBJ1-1	CASVTGGLNTEAFF	TGTGCCAGTGTTACAGGGGGTTTGAACACTGAAGCTTTCTTT
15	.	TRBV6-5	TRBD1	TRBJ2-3	CASSWGQGSTDTQYF	TGTGCCAGCAGTTGGGGACAGGGAAGCACAGATACGCAGTATTTT
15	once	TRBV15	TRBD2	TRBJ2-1	CATSPQRGGHNEQFF	TGTGCCACCAGCCCACAGCGGGGGGGCCACAATGAGCAGTTCTTC
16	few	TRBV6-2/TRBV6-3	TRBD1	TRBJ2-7	CASSLTGGGRSYEQYF	TGTGCCAGCAGTCTTACAGGGGGCGGAAGGTCCTACGAGCAGTACTTC
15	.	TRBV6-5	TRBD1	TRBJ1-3	CASTVTGGSGNTIYF	TGTGCCAGCACGGTAACAGGGGGCTCTGGAAACACCATATATTTT